This TCR beta chain is from a study of blood T cell repertoires in COVID-19. Study information: Sites across the United States, Italy and Spain contributed samples from acute and convalescent COVID-19.

The repertoire was sequenced with immunoSEQ multiplex PCR; TCRdb's copy has only in-frame clones and lacks some. The sample includes more than 95,000 clones, about 94% of them seen just once. One Seattle source followed patients from active infection through their disease course. CDR3 length: 16 residues. Between the trimmed V and J ends, which lost 1 base and 0 bases, there was a span of 12 bases. Germline CDR1 reads SGHNT; CDR2 reads YYREEE (reference sequence). The sample comprised peripheral blood. The chain carries TRBV5-4 and TRBJ2-3; D is possibly TRBD1 (7 bases). The TCR sequence derives from a man over 45 with COVID-19, enrolled during active disease. The CDR3 region has the DNA TGTGCCAGCAGCTTGCGCAGGGGGGTTAGCACAGATACGCAGTATTTT. Its translation: CASSLRRGVSTDTQYF. Drawing the rest from reference TRBV5-4 and TRBJ2-3, the complete variable domain is ETGVTQSPTHLIKTRGQQVTLRCSSQSGHNTVSWYQQALGQGPQFIFQYYREEENGRGNFPPRFSGLQFPNYSSELNVNALELDDSALYLCASSLRRGVSTDTQYFGPGTRLTVL.